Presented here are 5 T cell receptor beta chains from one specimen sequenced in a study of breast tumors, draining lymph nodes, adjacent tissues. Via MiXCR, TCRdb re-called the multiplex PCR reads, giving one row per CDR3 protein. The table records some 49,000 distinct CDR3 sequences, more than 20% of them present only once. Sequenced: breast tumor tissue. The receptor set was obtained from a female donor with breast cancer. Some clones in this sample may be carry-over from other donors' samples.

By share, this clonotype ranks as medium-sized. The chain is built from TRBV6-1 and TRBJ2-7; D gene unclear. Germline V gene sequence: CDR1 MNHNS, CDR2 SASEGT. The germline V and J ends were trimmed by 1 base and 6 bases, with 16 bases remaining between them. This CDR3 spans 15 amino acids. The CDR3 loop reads CASSEGTVGFGEQYF. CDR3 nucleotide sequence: TGTGCCAGCAGTGAAGGCACAGTCGGCTTTGGCGAGCAGTACTTC.

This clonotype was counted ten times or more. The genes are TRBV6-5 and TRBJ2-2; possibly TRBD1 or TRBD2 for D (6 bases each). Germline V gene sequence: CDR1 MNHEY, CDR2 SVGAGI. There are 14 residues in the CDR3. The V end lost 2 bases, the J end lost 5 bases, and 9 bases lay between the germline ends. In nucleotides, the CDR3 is TGTGCCAGCAGTTACCGGGGGCCGACCGGGGAGCTGTTTTTT. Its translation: CASSYRGPTGELFF.

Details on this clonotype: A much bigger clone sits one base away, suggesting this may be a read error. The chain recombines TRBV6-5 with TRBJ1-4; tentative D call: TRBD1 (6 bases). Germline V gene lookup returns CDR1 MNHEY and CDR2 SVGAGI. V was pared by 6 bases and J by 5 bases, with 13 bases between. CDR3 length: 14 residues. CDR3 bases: TGTGCCAGCAGACAGCAGGGGTTGAATGAAAAACTGTTTTTT. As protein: CASRQQGLNEKLFF.

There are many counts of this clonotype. The CDR3 region is CASKSLQETQYF. Written as DNA, the CDR3 is TGTGCCAGTAAGTCACTTCAAGAGACCCAGTACTTC. This sequence joins TRBV6-2 or TRBV6-3 and TRBJ2-5, with unresolved D. V gave up 9 bases and J gave up 2 bases, with 10 bases separating them. This CDR3 is built from 12 residues. Per the germline V gene, CDR1 is MNHEY and CDR2 is SVGEGT.

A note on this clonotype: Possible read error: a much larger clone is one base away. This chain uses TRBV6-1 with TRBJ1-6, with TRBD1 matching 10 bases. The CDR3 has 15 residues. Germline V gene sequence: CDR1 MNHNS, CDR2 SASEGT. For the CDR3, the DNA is TGTGCCAGCAGTGCCGGGACAGGGGATAATTCACCCCCCCACTTT. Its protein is CASSAGTGDNSPPHF.